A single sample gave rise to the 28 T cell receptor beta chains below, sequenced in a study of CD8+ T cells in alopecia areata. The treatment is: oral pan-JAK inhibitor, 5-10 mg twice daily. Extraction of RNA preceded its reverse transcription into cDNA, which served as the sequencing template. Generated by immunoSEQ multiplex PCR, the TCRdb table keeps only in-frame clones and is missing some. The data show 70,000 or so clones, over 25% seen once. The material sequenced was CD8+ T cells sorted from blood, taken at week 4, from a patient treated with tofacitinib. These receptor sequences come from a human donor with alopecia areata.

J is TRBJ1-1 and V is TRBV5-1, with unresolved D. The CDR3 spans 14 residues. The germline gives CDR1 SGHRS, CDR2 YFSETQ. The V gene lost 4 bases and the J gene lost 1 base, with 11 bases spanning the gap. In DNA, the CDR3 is TGCGCCAGCAGCCCACCGCAGACGAACACTGAAGCTTTCTTT. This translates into CASSPPQTNTEAFF. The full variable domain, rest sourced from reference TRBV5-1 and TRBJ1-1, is KAGVTQTPRYLIKTRGQQVTLSCSPISGHRSVSWYQQTPGQGLQFLFEYFSETQRNKGNFPGRFSGRQFSNSRSEMNVSTLELGDSALYLCASSPPQTNTEAFFGQGTRLTVV.

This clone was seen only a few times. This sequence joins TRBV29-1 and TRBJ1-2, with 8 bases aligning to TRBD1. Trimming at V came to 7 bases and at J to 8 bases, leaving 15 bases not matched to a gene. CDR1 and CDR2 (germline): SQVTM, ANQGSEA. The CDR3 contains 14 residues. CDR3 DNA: TGCAGCGCCACGAGAGGTGGGACAGGTGGAGGCTACACCTTC. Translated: CSATRGGTGGGYTF. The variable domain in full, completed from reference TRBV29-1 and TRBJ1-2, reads SAVISQKPSRDICQRGTSLTIQCQVDSQVTMMFWYRQQPGQSLTLIATANQGSEATYESGFVIDKFPISRPNLTFSTLTVSNMSPEDSSIYLCSATRGGTGGGYTFGSGTRLTVV.

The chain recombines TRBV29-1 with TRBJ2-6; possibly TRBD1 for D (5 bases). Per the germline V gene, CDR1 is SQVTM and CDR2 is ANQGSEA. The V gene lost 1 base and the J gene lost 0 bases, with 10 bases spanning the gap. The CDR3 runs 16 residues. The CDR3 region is CSVEGGQGSGANVLTF. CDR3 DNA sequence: TGCAGCGTTGAAGGTGGTCAGGGCTCTGGGGCCAACGTCCTGACTTTC.

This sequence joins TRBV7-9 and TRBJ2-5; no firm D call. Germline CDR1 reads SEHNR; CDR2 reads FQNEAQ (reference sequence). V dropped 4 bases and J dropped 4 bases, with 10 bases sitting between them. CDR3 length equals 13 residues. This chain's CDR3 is CASSSPSGETQYF. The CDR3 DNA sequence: TGTGCCAGCAGCTCTCCCTCGGGAGAGACCCAGTACTTC.

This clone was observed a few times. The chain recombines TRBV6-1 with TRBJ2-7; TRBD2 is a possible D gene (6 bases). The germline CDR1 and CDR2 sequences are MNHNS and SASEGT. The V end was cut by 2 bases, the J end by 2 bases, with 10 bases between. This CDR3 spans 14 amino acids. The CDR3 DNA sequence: TGTGCCAGCAGTGAATGGGGGGTCACCTACGAGCAGTACTTC. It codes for CASSEWGVTYEQYF.

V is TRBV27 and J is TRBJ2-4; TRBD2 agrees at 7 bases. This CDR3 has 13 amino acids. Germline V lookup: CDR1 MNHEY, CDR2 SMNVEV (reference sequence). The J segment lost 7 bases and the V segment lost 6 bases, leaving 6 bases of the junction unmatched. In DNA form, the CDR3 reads TGTGCCAGCAGCCCCTCCGGGGGGAACATTCAGTACTTC. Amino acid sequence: CASSPSGGNIQYF.

Here the CDR3 reads CSVAGGPISGANVLTF. The CDR3 nucleotides read TGCAGCGTTGCGGGGGGACCTATCTCTGGGGCCAACGTCCTGACTTTC. This chain uses TRBV29-1 with TRBJ2-6, with TRBD2 identical over 7 bases. J gave up 0 bases and V 4 bases, and 6 bases lay outside the gene matches. Germline V gives CDR1 SQVTM, CDR2 ANQGSEA. The CDR3 is made up of 16 amino acids.

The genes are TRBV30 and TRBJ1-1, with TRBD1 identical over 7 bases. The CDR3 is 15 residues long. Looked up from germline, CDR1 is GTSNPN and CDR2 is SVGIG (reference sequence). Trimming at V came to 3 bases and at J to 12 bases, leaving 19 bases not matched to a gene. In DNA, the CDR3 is TGTGCCTGGAGCCGTCCCGTTACGTCAGGGGACAGAACTTTCTTT. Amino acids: CAWSRPVTSGDRTFF. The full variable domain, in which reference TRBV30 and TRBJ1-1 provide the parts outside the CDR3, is SQTIHQWPATLVQPVGSPLSLECTVEGTSNPNLYWYRQAAGRGLQLLFYSVGIGQISSEVPQNLSASRPQDRQFILSSKKLLLSDSGFYLCAWSRPVTSGDRTFFGQGTRLTVV.

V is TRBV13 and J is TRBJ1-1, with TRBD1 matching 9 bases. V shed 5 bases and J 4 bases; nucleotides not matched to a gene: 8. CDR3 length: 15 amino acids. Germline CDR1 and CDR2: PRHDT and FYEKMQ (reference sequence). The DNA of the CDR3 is TGTGCCAGCAGCCCTCGGACAGGGGCGGGCACTGAAGCTTTCTTT. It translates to CASSPRTGAGTEAFF.

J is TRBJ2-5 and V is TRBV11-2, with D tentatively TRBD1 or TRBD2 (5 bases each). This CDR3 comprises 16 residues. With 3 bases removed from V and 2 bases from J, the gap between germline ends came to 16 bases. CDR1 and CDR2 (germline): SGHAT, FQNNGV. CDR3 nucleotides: TGTGCCAGCAGCTTCACCGGGACCGTCGGACAAGAGACCCAGTACTTC. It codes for CASSFTGTVGQETQYF.

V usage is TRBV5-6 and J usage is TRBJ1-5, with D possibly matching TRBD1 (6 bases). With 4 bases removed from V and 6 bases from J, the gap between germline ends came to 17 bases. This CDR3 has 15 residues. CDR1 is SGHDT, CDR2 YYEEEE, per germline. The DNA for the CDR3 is TGTGCCAGCAGCACCTCCGGGGGCAGGGGTCAGCCCCAGCATTTT. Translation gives CASSTSGGRGQPQHF. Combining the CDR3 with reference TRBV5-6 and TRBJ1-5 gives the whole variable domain DAGVTQSPTHLIKTRGQQVTLRCSPKSGHDTVSWYQQALGQGPQFIFQYYEEEERQRGNFPDRFSGHQFPNYSSELNVNALLLGDSALYLCASSTSGGRGQPQHFGDGTRLSIL.

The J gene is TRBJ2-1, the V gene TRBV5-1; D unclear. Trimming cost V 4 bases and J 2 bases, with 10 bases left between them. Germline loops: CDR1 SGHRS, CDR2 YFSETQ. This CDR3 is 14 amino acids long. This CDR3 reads CASSLEAPYNEQFF. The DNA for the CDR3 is TGCGCCAGCAGCCTCGAGGCACCCTACAATGAGCAGTTCTTC.

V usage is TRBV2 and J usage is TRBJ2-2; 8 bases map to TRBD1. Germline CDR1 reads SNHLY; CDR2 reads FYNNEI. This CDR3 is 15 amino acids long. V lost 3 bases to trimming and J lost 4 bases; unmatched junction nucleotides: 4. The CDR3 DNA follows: TGTGCCAGCAGTGATCGACAGGGGCTCACCGGGGAGCTGTTTTTT. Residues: CASSDRQGLTGELFF.

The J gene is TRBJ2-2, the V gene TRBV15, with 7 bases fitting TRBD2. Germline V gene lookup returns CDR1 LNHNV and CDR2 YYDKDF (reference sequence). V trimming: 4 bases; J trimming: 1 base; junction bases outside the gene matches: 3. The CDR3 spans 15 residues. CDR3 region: CATSISSGNTGELFF. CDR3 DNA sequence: TGTGCCACCAGCATATCTAGCGGGAACACCGGGGAGCTGTTTTTT.

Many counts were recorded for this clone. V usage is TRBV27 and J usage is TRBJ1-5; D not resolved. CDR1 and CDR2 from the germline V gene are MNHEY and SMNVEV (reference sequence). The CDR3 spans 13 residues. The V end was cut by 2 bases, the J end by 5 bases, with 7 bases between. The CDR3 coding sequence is TGTGCCAGCAGTTTAGGAACTGATCAGCCCCAGCATTTT. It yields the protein CASSLGTDQPQHF.

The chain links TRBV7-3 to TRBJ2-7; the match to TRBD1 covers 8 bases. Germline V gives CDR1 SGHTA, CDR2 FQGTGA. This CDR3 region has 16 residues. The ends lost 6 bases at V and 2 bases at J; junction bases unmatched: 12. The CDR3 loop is CASRPSDRGFPYEQYF. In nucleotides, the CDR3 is TGTGCCAGCAGACCTTCTGACAGGGGATTCCCCTACGAGCAGTACTTC.

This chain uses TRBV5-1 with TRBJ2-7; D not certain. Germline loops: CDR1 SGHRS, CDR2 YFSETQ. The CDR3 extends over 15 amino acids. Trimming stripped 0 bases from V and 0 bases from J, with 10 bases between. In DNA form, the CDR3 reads TGCGCCAGCAGCTTGGTGGCAGCTACCTCCTACGAGCAGTACTTC. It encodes CASSLVAATSYEQYF.

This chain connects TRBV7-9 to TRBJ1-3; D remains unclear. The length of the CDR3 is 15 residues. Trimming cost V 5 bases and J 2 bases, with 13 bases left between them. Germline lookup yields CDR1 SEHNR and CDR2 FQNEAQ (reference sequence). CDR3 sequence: CASSPNSGAGNTIYF. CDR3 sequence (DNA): TGTGCCAGCAGCCCCAATTCCGGGGCTGGAAACACCATATATTTT.

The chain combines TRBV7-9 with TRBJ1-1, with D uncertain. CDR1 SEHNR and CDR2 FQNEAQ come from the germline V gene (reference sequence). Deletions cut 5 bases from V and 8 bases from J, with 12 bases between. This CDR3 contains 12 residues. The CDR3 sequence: CASSADPREAFF. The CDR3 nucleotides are TGTGCCAGCAGCGCCGACCCGAGGGAAGCTTTCTTT.

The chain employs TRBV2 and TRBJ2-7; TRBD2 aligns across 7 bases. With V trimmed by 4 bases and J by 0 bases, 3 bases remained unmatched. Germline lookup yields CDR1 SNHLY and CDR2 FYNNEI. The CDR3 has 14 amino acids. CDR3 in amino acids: CASSGGGSSYEQYF. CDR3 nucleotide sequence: TGTGCCAGCAGTGGAGGCGGGAGCTCCTACGAGCAGTACTTC.

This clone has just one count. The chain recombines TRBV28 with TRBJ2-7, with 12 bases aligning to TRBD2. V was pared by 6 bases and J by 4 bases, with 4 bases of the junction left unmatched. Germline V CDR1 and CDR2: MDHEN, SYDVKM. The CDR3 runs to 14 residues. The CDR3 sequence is CASSLGTSGYEQYF. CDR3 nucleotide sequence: TGTGCCAGCAGCCTCGGGACTAGCGGGTACGAGCAGTACTTC.

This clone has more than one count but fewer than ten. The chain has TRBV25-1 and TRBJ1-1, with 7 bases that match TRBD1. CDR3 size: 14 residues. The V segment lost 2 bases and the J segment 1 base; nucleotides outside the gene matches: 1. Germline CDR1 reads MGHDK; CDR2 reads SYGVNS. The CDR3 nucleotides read TGTGCCAGCAGTGAAGGACAGGAGAACACTGAAGCTTTCTTT. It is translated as CASSEGQENTEAFF.

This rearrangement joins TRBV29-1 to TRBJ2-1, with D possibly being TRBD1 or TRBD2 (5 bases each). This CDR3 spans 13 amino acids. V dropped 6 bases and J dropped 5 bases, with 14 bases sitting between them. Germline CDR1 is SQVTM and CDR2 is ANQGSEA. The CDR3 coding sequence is TGCAGCGTCGCTGGGACGTCGAACAATGAGCAGTTCTTC. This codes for CSVAGTSNNEQFF.

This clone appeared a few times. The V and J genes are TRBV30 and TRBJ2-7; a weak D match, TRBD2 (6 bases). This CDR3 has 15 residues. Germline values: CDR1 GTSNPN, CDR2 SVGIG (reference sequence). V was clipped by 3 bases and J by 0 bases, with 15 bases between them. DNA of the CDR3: TGTGCCTGGAGGGGCCTTGACGGGAGCTCCTACGAGCAGTACTTC. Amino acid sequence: CAWRGLDGSSYEQYF.

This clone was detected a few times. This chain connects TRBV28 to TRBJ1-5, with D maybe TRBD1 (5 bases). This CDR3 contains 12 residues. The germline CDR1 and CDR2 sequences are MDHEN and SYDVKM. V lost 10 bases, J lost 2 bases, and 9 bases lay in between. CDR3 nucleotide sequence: TGTGCCATCCGCAGGGGCAATCAGCCCCAGCATTTT. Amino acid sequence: CAIRRGNQPQHF.

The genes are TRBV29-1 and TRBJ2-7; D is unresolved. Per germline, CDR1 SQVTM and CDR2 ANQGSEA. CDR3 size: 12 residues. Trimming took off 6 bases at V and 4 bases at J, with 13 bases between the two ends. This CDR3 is CSVEAAEYEQYF. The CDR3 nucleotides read TGCAGCGTCGAGGCAGCCGAATACGAGCAGTACTTC.

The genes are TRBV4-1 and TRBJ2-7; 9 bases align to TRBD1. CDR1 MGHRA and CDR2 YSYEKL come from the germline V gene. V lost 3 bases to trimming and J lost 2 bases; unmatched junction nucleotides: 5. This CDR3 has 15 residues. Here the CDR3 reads CASSQGQGPTYEQYF. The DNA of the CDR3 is TGCGCCAGCAGCCAGGGACAGGGACCTACCTACGAGCAGTACTTC.

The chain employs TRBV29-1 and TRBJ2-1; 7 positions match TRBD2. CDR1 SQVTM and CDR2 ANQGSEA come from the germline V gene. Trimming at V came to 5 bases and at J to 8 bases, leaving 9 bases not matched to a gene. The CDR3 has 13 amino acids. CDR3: CSVLGGRGYEQFF. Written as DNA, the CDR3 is TGCAGCGTTCTAGGCGGGAGAGGGTATGAGCAGTTCTTC.